This T cell receptor beta chain was captured in a study of cytomegalovirus exposure and HLA in healthy donors. Study summary: Tens of millions of unique TCRs, all from HLA-typed donors, were included in an early release of the data. Study-wide results and limits: In a later analysis, CMV-associated beta chains were mostly HLA-associated, it appeared.

Deletions cut 6 bases from V and 0 bases from J, with 18 bases between. This CDR3 is built from 18 residues. CDR1 is MDHEN, CDR2 SYDVKM, per germline. This clone was counted only a few times. Antigen unknown. This PCR relied on a set of 60 Vbeta primers and 13 Jbeta primers. Assay: immunoSEQ multiplex PCR; the TCRdb copy retains only in-frame clones and omits some. The repertoire holds about 190,000 clones, 70% to 75% seen once, with around 3.2% in the top ten. Sequencing was performed on PBMCs. This clonotype originated in a woman aged 30 to 39 in good health and CMV-seropositive. The chain is built from TRBV28 and TRBJ2-6, with a possible D match to TRBD2 (7 bases). CDR3 nucleotide sequence: TGTGCCAGCAGCCCACACGGGGAGGGGGACTCTGGGGCCAACGTCCTGACTTTC. Protein product: CASSPHGEGDSGANVLTF.